This record concerns one TCR beta chain sequence. The antigen remains undetermined. The data stem from a study of shared clonotypes between healthy human individuals. On the study more broadly: Aged 18 to 49, the donors were two women and a few men.

Under the authors' procedure: Junction-only sequences without quality scores were provided by ImmunoSEQ, so filtering was different. Repertoires were generated with immunoSEQ multiplex PCR, while TCRdb's copy carries only in-frame clones and drops some. The V and J calls and clone size are taken from that table; D and trimming were inferred from the DNA. The sample has 2 million to 2.5 million clones, 93% seen once; the top ten hold 0.36%. The germline gives CDR1 LNHDA, CDR2 SQIVND (reference sequence). J lost 2 bases, V lost 3 bases, and 9 bases had no gene match. CDR3 size: 17 residues. Study-wide results and caveats: Clonotypes that were shared across a few donors made up roughly 5% of naive CD4 clonotypes.

The source material was naive CD4+ T cells from PBMCs. Specified subset: CD45RA+ positively selected. The chain is built from TRBV19 and TRBJ2-5; 10 bases agree with TRBD2. The receptor was isolated from a man between 18 and 35 years old in good health. Some clones in this sample may be carry-over from other donors' samples. The CDR3 DNA reads TGTGCCAGTAGTATTGGGTTGGTAGCGGGAGGACAAGAGACCCAGTACTTC. Translating gives CASSIGLVAGGQETQYF.